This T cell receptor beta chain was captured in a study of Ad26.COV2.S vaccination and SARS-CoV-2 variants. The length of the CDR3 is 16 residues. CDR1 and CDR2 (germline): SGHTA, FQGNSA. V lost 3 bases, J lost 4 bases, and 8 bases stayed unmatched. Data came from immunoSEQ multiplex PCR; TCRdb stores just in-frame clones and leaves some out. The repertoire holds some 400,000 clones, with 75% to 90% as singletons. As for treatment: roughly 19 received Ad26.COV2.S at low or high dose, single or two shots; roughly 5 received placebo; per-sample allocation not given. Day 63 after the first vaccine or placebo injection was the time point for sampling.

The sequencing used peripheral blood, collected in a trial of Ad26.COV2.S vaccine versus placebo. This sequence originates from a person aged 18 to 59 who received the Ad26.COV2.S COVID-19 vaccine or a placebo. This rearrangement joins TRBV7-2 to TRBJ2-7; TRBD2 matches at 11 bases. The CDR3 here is CASSLGLAEKRYEQYF. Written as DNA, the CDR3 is TGTGCCAGCAGCTTGGGACTAGCGGAGAAGAGGTACGAGCAGTACTTC.